This entry describes one T cell receptor (beta chain). The germline V gene encodes CDR1 GTSNPN and CDR2 SVGIG (reference sequence). The V end lost 4 bases, the J end lost 0 bases, and 12 bases lay between the germline ends. This CDR3 has 15 residues. This entry belongs to a study of TIL therapy for anti-PD-1-resistant metastatic lung cancer. At the level of the study: A few tumors were EGFR-mutant and two were ALK-rearranged.

This was the immunoSEQ v3 assay. Profiled with immunoSEQ multiplex PCR; TCRdb holds only in-frame clones, not every one. This sample has about 60,000 clones, with 87% found just once. Sample time point: pre-treatment sample, taken before nivolumab and TIL therapy. Adults with stage 4 NSCLC were enrolled in a phase I trial. This receptor was identified in a person aged 25 to 85 with non-small cell lung cancer. V gene TRBV30 combines with J gene TRBJ2-2; D might be TRBD1 (6 bases). Sequenced material: blood, taken at baseline. CDR3 amino acids: CAWTIGQTNTGELFF. The DNA of the CDR3 is TGTGCCTGGACCATCGGACAGACGAACACCGGGGAGCTGTTTTTT.